This T cell receptor (beta chain) was obtained from a study of CD8 T cells in ankylosing spondylitis. General study findings and limits: Blood from ankylosing spondylitis patients appeared to carry a characteristic eight-variant TCR beta motif.

A single record per CDR3 protein comes from TCRdb applying MiXCR to the 5' RACE reads. The profile covers approximately 350,000 distinct CDR3 sequences, with 20% to 25% appearing a single time and around 12% taken by the ten largest. Details on this clonotype: The antigen remains unidentified.

V was trimmed by 4 bases and J by 3 bases, leaving 16 bases between them. Germline V gene data show CDR1 as MGHDK and CDR2 as SYGVNS. This CDR3 spans 16 amino acids. What was sequenced was blood, either unsorted or a sorted T cell fraction (not recorded which). This chain links TRBV25-1 with TRBJ2-1; TRBD2 is a possible D gene (6 bases). This clonotype was obtained from a male donor with ankylosing spondylitis or in good health (not recorded which). This chain's CDR3 is CASSVPGADIYNEQFF. CDR3 coding DNA: TGTGCCAGCAGTGTACCGGGAGCCGACATCTACAATGAGCAGTTCTTC.